The next 5 T cell receptor beta chains were all read from a single sample in a study of blood T cells in healthy people across ages. A second PCR of 7 to 11 cycles used a sample-barcoded 5' primer and a J-beta primer mix. One entry per CDR3 protein results from TCRdb running MiXCR on the 5' RACE reads. The repertoire consists of roughly 1,500,000 distinct CDR3 sequences, with 34% occurring once and the leading ten covering about 11%. What was sequenced was blood. These TCRs come from a woman in her thirties in good health.

This chain uses TRBV6-1 with TRBJ1-2; D unclear. Germline CDR1 reads MNHNS; CDR2 reads SASEGT. This CDR3 has 14 amino acids. V was trimmed by 1 base and J by 3 bases, leaving 9 bases between them. The CDR3 bases are TGTGCCAGCAGTGAAGGGGGAGCATACTATGGCTACACCTTC. This gives the protein CASSEGGAYYGYTF.

This clonotype was detected ten times or more. The chain joins TRBV20-1 to TRBJ2-7, with a possible D match to TRBD1 (6 bases). V was pared by 6 bases and J by 2 bases, with 14 bases between. Germline lookup yields CDR1 DFQATT and CDR2 SNEGSKA (reference sequence). The CDR3 spans 13 residues. CDR3 loop: CSARAGVAYEQYF. In nucleotides, the CDR3 is TGCAGTGCCCGTGCAGGGGTGGCCTACGAGCAGTACTTC.

This clonotype was observed at least ten times. This chain joins TRBV10-3 and TRBJ2-7, with TRBD2 matching 7 bases. V was clipped by 6 bases and J by 2 bases; unmatched bases: 10. Looked up from germline, CDR1 is ENHRY and CDR2 is SYGVKD. This CDR3 spans 15 amino acids. The CDR3 sequence: CAISPSAGEPYEQYF. For the CDR3, the DNA is TGTGCCATCAGCCCCTCGGCGGGAGAGCCCTACGAGCAGTACTTC.

Only a few counts were recorded for this clonotype. The rearrangement links TRBV11-1 to TRBJ2-1, with 9 bases aligning to TRBD2. The CDR3 runs 15 residues. The germline V gene has CDR1 SGHAT and CDR2 FQDESV (reference sequence). V was clipped by 6 bases and J by 4 bases; unmatched bases: 7. The CDR3 loop reads CASRGELAGYNEQFF. CDR3 DNA: TGTGCCAGCAGGGGAGAGCTAGCGGGGTACAATGAGCAGTTCTTC.

This clonotype has at least ten counts. The chain has TRBV10-3 and TRBJ2-1; TRBD2 matches 10 bases. Trimming took 3 bases from V and 3 from J; bases not matched to a gene: 5. This CDR3 spans 16 amino acids. The germline CDR1 and CDR2 sequences are ENHRY and SYGVKD. Here the CDR3 reads CAISDIQRGGYNEQFF. The CDR3 DNA sequence: TGTGCCATCAGTGATATCCAGCGGGGGGGCTACAATGAGCAGTTCTTC.